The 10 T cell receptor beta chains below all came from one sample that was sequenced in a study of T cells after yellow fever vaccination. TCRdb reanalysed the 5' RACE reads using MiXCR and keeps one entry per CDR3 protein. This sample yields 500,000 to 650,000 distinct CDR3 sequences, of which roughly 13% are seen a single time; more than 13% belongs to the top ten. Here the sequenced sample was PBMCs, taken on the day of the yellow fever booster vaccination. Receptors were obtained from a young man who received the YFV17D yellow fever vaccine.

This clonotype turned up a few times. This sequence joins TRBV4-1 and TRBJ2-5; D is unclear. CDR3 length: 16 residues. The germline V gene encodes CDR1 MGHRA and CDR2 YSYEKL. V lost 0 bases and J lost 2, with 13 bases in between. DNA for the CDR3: TGCGCCAGCAGCCAAGATCTAGGTGGCAGACAAGAGACCCAGTACTTC. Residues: CASSQDLGGRQETQYF.

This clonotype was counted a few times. CDR3: CSATRRTNEKLFF. In DNA form, the CDR3 reads TGCAGTGCTACACGACGGACGAATGAAAAACTGTTTTTT. This rearrangement joins TRBV20-1 to TRBJ1-4; D ambiguous. This CDR3 is built from 13 residues. Germline V gives CDR1 DFQATT, CDR2 SNEGSKA (reference sequence). V was clipped by 4 bases and J by 5 bases, with 11 bases between them.

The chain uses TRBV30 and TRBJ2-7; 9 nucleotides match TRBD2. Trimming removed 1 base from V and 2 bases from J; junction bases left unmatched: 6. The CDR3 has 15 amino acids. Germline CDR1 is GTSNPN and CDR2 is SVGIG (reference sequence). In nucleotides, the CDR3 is TGTGCCTGGAGTGGCATGCGGGAGGGACCCTACGAGCAGTACTTC. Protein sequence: CAWSGMREGPYEQYF.

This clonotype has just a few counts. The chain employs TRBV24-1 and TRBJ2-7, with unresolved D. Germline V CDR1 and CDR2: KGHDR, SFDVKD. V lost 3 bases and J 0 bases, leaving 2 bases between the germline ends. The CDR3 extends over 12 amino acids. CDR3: CATSDDSYEQYF. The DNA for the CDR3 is TGTGCCACCAGTGATGACTCCTACGAGCAGTACTTC.

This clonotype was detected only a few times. The DNA of the CDR3 is TGTGCCAGCAGTTACTCGTGGCGGGGATTCACAGATACGCAGTATTTT. This translates into CASSYSWRGFTDTQYF. V and J are TRBV6-5 and TRBJ2-3, with D perhaps matching TRBD2 (6 bases). Trimming cost V 0 bases and J 2 bases, with 12 bases left between them. CDR3 length: 16 residues. Germline values: CDR1 MNHEY, CDR2 SVGAGI.

This chain's CDR3 is CASSHRPPSGDEQFF. As DNA, the CDR3 is TGCGCCAGCAGTCACCGACCCCCCTCGGGGGATGAGCAGTTCTTC. This chain links TRBV23-1 with TRBJ2-1, with a tentative D call TRBD2 (6 bases). TRBV23-1 is placed among ORFs of uncertain function. With 3 bases removed from V and 8 bases from J, the gap between germline ends came to 17 bases. The CDR3 is made up of 15 amino acids.

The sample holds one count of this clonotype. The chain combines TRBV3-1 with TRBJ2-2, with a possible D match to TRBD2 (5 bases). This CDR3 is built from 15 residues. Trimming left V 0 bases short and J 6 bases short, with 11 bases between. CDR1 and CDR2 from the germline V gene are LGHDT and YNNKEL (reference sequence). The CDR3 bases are TGTGCCAGCAGCCAAGACAGCATCGGGGCCGGGGAGCTGTTTTTT. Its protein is CASSQDSIGAGELFF. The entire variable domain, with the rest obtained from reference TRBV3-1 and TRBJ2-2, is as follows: DTAVSQTPKYLVTQMGNDKSIKCEQNLGHDTMYWYKQDSKKFLKIMFSYNNKELIINETVPNRFSPKSPDKAHLNLHINSLELGDSAVYFCASSQDSIGAGELFFGEGSRLTVL.

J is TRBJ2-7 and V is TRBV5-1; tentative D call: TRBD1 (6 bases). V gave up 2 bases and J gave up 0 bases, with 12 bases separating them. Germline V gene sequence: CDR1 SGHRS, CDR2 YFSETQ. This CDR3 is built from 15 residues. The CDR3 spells CASSLAQGSSYEQYF. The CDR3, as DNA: TGCGCCAGCAGCTTAGCACAGGGAAGCTCCTACGAGCAGTACTTC.

The chain's CDR3 is CASSPPRGVSEQFF. CDR3 nucleotide sequence: TGTGCCAGCAGCCCCCCCCGAGGGGTAAGTGAGCAGTTCTTC. J is TRBJ2-1 and V is TRBV7-9; D tentatively reads TRBD1 or TRBD2 (5 bases each). Germline CDR1 reads SEHNR; CDR2 reads FQNEAQ (reference sequence). The CDR3 runs 14 residues. V dropped 5 bases and J dropped 9 bases, with 17 bases sitting between them. Variable domain in full (rest from reference TRBV7-9 and TRBJ2-1): DTGVSQNPRHKITKRGQNVTFRCDPISEHNRLYWYRQTLGQGPEFLTYFQNEAQLEKSRLLSDRFSAERPKGSFSTLEIQRTEQGDSAMYLCASSPPRGVSEQFFGPGTRLTVL.

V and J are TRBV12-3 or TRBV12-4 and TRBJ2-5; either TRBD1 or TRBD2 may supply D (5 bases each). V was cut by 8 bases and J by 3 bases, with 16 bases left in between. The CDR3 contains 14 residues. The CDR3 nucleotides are TGTGCCAGCGGTAGGGGAGTTCGGAAAGAGACCCAGTACTTC. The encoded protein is CASGRGVRKETQYF.